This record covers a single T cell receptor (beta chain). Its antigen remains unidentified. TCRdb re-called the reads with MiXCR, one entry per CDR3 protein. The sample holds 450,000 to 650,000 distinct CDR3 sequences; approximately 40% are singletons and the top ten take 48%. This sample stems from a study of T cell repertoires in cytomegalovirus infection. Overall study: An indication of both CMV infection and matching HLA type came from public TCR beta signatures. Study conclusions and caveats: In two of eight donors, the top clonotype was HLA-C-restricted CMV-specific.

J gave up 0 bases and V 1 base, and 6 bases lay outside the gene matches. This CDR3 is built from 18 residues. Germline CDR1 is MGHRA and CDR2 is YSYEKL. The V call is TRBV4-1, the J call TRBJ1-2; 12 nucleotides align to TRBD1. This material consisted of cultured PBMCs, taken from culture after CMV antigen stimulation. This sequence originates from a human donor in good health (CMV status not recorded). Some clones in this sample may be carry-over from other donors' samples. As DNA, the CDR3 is TGCGCCAGCAGCCAAGTCCCGGGACAGGGGGCGGCTAACTATGGCTACACCTTC. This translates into CASSQVPGQGAANYGYTF.